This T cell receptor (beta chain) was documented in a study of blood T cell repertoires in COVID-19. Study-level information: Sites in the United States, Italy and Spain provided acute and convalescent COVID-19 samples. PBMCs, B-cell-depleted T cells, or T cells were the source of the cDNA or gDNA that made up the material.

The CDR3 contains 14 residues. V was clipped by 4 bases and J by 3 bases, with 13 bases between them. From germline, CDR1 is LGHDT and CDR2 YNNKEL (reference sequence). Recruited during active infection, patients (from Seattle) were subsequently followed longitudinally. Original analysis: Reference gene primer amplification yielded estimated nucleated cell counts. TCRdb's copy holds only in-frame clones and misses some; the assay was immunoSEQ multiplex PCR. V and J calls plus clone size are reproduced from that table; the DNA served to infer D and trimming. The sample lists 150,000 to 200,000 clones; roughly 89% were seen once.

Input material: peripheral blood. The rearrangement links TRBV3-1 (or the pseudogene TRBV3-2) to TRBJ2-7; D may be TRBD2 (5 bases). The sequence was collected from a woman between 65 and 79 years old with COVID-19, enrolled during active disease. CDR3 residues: CASSLDTGYYEQYF. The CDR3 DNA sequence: TGTGCCAGCAGCCTTGACACGGGGTACTACGAGCAGTACTTC.